A selection of T cell receptor beta chains follows, all from one sample in a study of blood T cell repertoires in COVID-19. Only in-frame clones appear in the TCRdb table, and some are missing; sequencing was by immunoSEQ multiplex PCR. The sample has around 92,000 clones; roughly 86% are singletons. Input material: peripheral blood. Receptors were obtained from a woman aged 60-70 years in a cohort sampled during active or convalescent COVID-19. Both conserved end residues are part of each CDR3. The order of the fields is J gene, clone size, D gene, V gene, CDR3 DNA, CDR3 protein. D genes are given only for firm matches. Clone size, where shown, is once, few, many, or a class for clones that have expanded.

j_gene: TRBJ2-3
abundance: NA
d_gene: NA
v_gene: TRBV6-1
CDR3nt: TGTGCCAGCAGTGAAGTGGGGAGGACAGATACGCAGTATTTT
CDR3aa: CASSEVGRTDTQYF

j_gene: TRBJ2-3
abundance: NA
d_gene: NA
v_gene: TRBV6-4
CDR3nt: TGTGCCAGCAGTAAGACTCCGGGAACGGGCACAGATACGCAGTATTTT
CDR3aa: CASSKTPGTGTDTQYF

j_gene: TRBJ2-1
abundance: NA
d_gene: TRBD2
v_gene: TRBV4-2
CDR3nt: TGTGCCAGCAGCCAACCAGCGGGAGGATCTGGTGAGCAGTTCTTC
CDR3aa: CASSQPAGGSGEQFF

j_gene: TRBJ2-5
abundance: NA
d_gene: TRBD2
v_gene: TRBV19
CDR3nt: TGTGCCAGTAGCCCGACCCCGCGGGGGAAACAAGAGACCCAGTACTTC
CDR3aa: CASSPTPRGKQETQYF

j_gene: TRBJ1-3
abundance: once
d_gene: NA
v_gene: TRBV3-1/TRBV3-2
CDR3nt: TGTGCCAGCAGCCAAGGGACAGGAAACACCATATATTTT
CDR3aa: CASSQGTGNTIYF

j_gene: TRBJ1-2
abundance: NA
d_gene: NA
v_gene: TRBV14
CDR3nt: TGTGCCAGCAGCCCAGACAGAAACTATGGCTACACCTTC
CDR3aa: CASSPDRNYGYTF

j_gene: TRBJ2-7
abundance: NA
d_gene: TRBD1
v_gene: TRBV11-2
CDR3nt: TGTGCCAGCAGCTTAGGGGCCCACAGGGGGCGCTTACGCTTTGAGCAGTACTTC
CDR3aa: CASSLGAHRGRLRFEQYF

j_gene: TRBJ2-1
abundance: NA
d_gene: NA
v_gene: TRBV9
CDR3nt: TGTGCCAGCACCGTCGGGATTCAAGACTACAATGAGCAGTTCTTC
CDR3aa: CASTVGIQDYNEQFF

j_gene: TRBJ2-3
abundance: NA
d_gene: TRBD1
v_gene: TRBV30
CDR3nt: TGTGCCTGGATCCACAGGGGCGTCAGGAATACGCAGTATTTT
CDR3aa: CAWIHRGVRNTQYF

j_gene: TRBJ1-4
abundance: NA
d_gene: TRBD1
v_gene: TRBV11-2
CDR3nt: TGTGCCAGCAGCTTAGATCATGGCAGGGGGCGAGGAGGCTATGAAAAACTGTTTTTT
CDR3aa: CASSLDHGRGRGGYEKLFF

j_gene: TRBJ1-5
abundance: NA
d_gene: TRBD1
v_gene: TRBV27
CDR3nt: TGTGCCAGCAGGACGACAGGGCAGGGTCAGCCCCAGCATTTT
CDR3aa: CASRTTGQGQPQHF

j_gene: TRBJ2-3
abundance: NA
d_gene: TRBD1
v_gene: TRBV7-8
CDR3nt: TGTGCCAGCAGCCGAACCGGGGACAGGGGGCGTGAGTATTTT
CDR3aa: CASSRTGDRGREYF

j_gene: TRBJ1-3
abundance: NA
d_gene: TRBD1
v_gene: TRBV7-9
CDR3nt: TGTGCCAGCAGCTTGCAGGGACAGGGGTTGCATTTT
CDR3aa: CASSLQGQGLHF

j_gene: TRBJ2-1
abundance: few
d_gene: TRBD2
v_gene: TRBV7-6
CDR3nt: TGTGCCAGCAGCGCACCGTCCCGGGGGGTACATGTCTATGAGCAGTTCTTC
CDR3aa: CASSAPSRGVHVYEQFF

j_gene: TRBJ1-1
abundance: once
d_gene: TRBD1
v_gene: TRBV7-9
CDR3nt: TGTGCCAGCAGCCTTCGGACAGGGGGGGGCACTGAAGCTTTCTTT
CDR3aa: CASSLRTGGGTEAFF

j_gene: TRBJ1-2
abundance: NA
d_gene: NA
v_gene: TRBV4-1
CDR3nt: TGCGCCAGCAGCCAACTTAAAGCTGCGTATGGCTACACCTTC
CDR3aa: CASSQLKAAYGYTF

j_gene: TRBJ2-7
abundance: once
d_gene: TRBD2
v_gene: TRBV2
CDR3nt: TGTGCCAGCAGTTTATCCGGGACTAGCGGGAGGGGGTACGAGCAGTACTTC
CDR3aa: CASSLSGTSGRGYEQYF

j_gene: TRBJ2-5
abundance: NA
d_gene: NA
v_gene: TRBV18
CDR3nt: TGTGCCAGCTCCCGGAGGACAGAGGGAGAGACCCAGTACTTC
CDR3aa: CASSRRTEGETQYF

j_gene: TRBJ1-3
abundance: NA
d_gene: NA
v_gene: TRBV28
CDR3nt: TGTGCCAGCAGTCCTCTTTATTCAGGGGACGGAAACACCATATATTTT
CDR3aa: CASSPLYSGDGNTIYF

j_gene: TRBJ1-2
abundance: NA
d_gene: TRBD1
v_gene: TRBV2
CDR3nt: TGTGCCAGCAAGGAGGGGGCGGACTATGGCTACACCTTC
CDR3aa: CASKEGADYGYTF

j_gene: TRBJ1-2
abundance: NA
d_gene: TRBD1
v_gene: TRBV15
CDR3nt: TGTGCCACCAGCAGGGACAGGGACCGTCGGACCTTC
CDR3aa: CATSRDRDRRTF

j_gene: TRBJ2-7
abundance: NA
d_gene: NA
v_gene: TRBV7-9
CDR3nt: TGTGCCAGCAGCCTAGTCTCCGGGAGCTACGAGCAGTACTTC
CDR3aa: CASSLVSGSYEQYF

j_gene: TRBJ2-1
abundance: NA
d_gene: TRBD1
v_gene: TRBV27
CDR3nt: TGTGCCAGCAGTAGGGGACAGGGGAACTACAATGAGCAGTTCTTC
CDR3aa: CASSRGQGNYNEQFF

j_gene: TRBJ2-5
abundance: NA
d_gene: NA
v_gene: TRBV6-5
CDR3nt: TGTGCCAGCAGTTACACAGGGACAGAGACCCAGTACTTC
CDR3aa: CASSYTGTETQYF

j_gene: TRBJ2-7
abundance: NA
d_gene: NA
v_gene: TRBV27
CDR3nt: TGTGCCAGCAGTATGGTAGCTGGCGAGCAGTACTTC
CDR3aa: CASSMVAGEQYF

j_gene: TRBJ1-4
abundance: NA
d_gene: NA
v_gene: TRBV5-6
CDR3nt: TGTGCCAGCAGCTTGGAAGGGGGACAAGGCCCTAATGAAAAACTGTTTTTT
CDR3aa: CASSLEGGQGPNEKLFF